This TCR beta chain stems from a study of T-cell reconstitution after alpha-beta-depleted transplantation in children. Whole-study results and caveats: T-cell numbers and diversity one year post-transplant derived largely from freshly generated T cells. Where alpha-beta T cells came from about two months after transplant was reportedly several hundred expanded graft clones. Recipient T cells and thymic progenitors that survived gave rise to the high TCRbeta diversity observed at day 60 in some patients.

Unique molecular identifiers were built into the TCRbeta library. MiXCR, run by TCRdb on the PCR reads, gives a single entry per CDR3 protein. The data hold 670,000 or so distinct CDR3 sequences, with approximately 14% observed a single time. For this clonotype: The antigen is not known.

From germline, CDR1 is DFQATT and CDR2 SNEGSKA (reference sequence). This CDR3 is built from 16 residues. The input for sequencing was PBMCs, taken before TCRalphabeta/CD19-depleted stem cell transplant. The receptor was isolated from a girl aged 2-10 years with congenital amegakaryocytic thrombocytopenia, due to receive a stem cell transplant. V gene TRBV20-1 combines with J gene TRBJ1-5, with D possibly matching TRBD1 (6 bases). The CDR3 protein is CCPSPGGAAGNQPQHF. The CDR3 bases are TGCTGTCCTTCCCCGGGGGGGGCCGCGGGCAATCAGCCCCAGCATTTT.